This is a list of T cell receptor beta chains from one sample in a study of cytomegalovirus exposure and HLA in healthy donors. The assay was immunoSEQ multiplex PCR, and TCRdb's table has in-frame clones only and misses some. The sample lists 70,000 to 95,000 clones, around 74% occurring once. The specimen was PBMCs. The receptors shown here come from a man aged 25 to 45 in good health and CMV-seropositive. Each CDR3 is given with its conserved first and last residue. The D gene is left open where the match is weak. Clone size, where shown, is once, few, many, or a class for clones that have expanded.

j_gene	v_gene	d_gene	abundance	CDR3aa	CDR3nt
TRBJ1-1	TRBV4-2	NA	NA	CASSQGFGLANTEAFF	TGTGCCAGCAGCCAAGGATTCGGACTAGCGAACACTGAAGCTTTCTTT
TRBJ2-7	TRBV5-1	NA	NA	CASSLAPGTQYEQYF	TGCGCCAGCAGCTTGGCCCCCGGGACACAATACGAGCAGTACTTC
TRBJ1-3	TRBV7-8	TRBD1	NA	CASSKGQGWIGNTIYF	TGTGCCAGCAGCAAGGGACAGGGTTGGATTGGAAACACCATATATTTT
TRBJ2-2	TRBV25-1	NA	NA	CASSESGWETGELFF	TGTGCCAGCAGTGAATCTGGGTGGGAGACCGGGGAGCTGTTTTTT
TRBJ2-7	TRBV6-5	NA	NA	CASSYRGLYSYEQYF	TGTGCCAGCAGTTACAGGGGCCTTTATTCCTACGAGCAGTACTTC
TRBJ1-2	TRBV29-1	TRBD1	NA	CSVEDPTLSRGLGYGYTF	TGCAGCGTTGAAGACCCAACCTTGAGCAGGGGGCTAGGCTATGGCTACACCTTC
TRBJ2-2	TRBV30	NA	NA	CAWRAAEGDTGELFF	TGTGCCTGGAGGGCCGCCGAGGGGGACACCGGGGAGCTGTTTTTT
TRBJ2-2	TRBV6-4	NA	NA	CASLTRMNRVNGELFF	TGTGCCAGCCTTACCCGAATGAACAGGGTTAACGGGGAGCTGTTTTTT
TRBJ2-7	TRBV2	NA	NA	CASSRDAAYEQYF	TGTGCCAGCAGTCGGGATGCCGCTTACGAGCAGTACTTC
TRBJ1-3	TRBV5-1	NA	NA	CASSETGQASGNTIYF	TGCGCCAGCAGCGAAACAGGCCAAGCCTCTGGAAACACCATATATTTT
TRBJ2-5	TRBV9	TRBD2	NA	CASSYGLAGGETQYF	TGTGCCAGCAGCTACGGACTAGCGGGGGGGGAGACCCAGTACTTC
TRBJ2-7	TRBV6-6	NA	NA	CASSYRGMPYEQYF	TGTGCCAGCAGTTACCGAGGGATGCCCTACGAGCAGTACTTC
TRBJ2-7	TRBV27	TRBD1	NA	CASSWRQGGYEQYF	TGTGCCAGCAGTTGGAGACAGGGGGGGTACGAGCAGTACTTC
TRBJ1-4	TRBV27	NA	NA	CASSLSSGIRTNEKLFF	TGTGCCAGCAGTTTATCGAGCGGGATCCGCACTAATGAAAAACTGTTTTTT
TRBJ2-5	TRBV6-1	TRBD2	once	CASSEATSGKETQYF	TGTGCCAGCAGTGAAGCGACTAGCGGAAAAGAGACCCAGTACTTC
TRBJ2-2	TRBV5-1	TRBD2	few	CASSLLGGTNTGELFF	TGCGCCAGCAGCTTGTTGGGGGGGACGAACACCGGGGAGCTGTTTTTT